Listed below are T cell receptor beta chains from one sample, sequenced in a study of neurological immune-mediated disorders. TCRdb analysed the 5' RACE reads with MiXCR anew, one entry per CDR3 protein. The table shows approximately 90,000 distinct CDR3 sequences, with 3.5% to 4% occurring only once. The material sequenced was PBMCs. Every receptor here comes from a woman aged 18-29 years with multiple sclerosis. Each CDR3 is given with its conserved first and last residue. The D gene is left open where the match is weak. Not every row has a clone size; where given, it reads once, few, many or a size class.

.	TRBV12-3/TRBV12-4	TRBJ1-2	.	TGTGCCAGCCTTAGTGGCAGGACCTATGGCTACACCTTC	CASLSGRTYGYTF
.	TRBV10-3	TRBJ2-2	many	TGTGCCATCAGTGATGAGGTAGCCCGCACCGGGGAGCTGTTTTTT	CAISDEVARTGELFF
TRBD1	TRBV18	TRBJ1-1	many	TGTGCCAGCCAAGACAGGGCTAACACTGAAGCTTTCTTT	CASQDRANTEAFF
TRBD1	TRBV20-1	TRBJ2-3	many	TGCAGTCCGGGACAGGCGACAGATACGCAGTATTTT	CSPGQATDTQYF
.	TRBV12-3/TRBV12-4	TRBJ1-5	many	TGTGCCAGCAGTTTGGGGGACAATCAGCCCCAGCATTTT	CASSLGDNQPQHF
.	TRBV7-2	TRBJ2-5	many	TGTGCCAGCAGCTTAGGAGTCAGGGGAGGAGAAGAGACCCAGTACTTC	CASSLGVRGGEETQYF
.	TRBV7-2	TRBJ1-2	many	TGTGCCAGCAGCGCGACATATGGAAACTATGGCTACACCTTC	CASSATYGNYGYTF
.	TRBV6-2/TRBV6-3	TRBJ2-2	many	TGTGCCAGCGGCCTGGGAGACACCGGGGAGCTGTTTTTT	CASGLGDTGELFF
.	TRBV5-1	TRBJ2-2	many	TGCGCCAGCAGCTTGGAGGCGTCGAACACCGGGGAGCTGTTTTTT	CASSLEASNTGELFF
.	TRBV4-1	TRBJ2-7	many	TGCGCCAGCAGCCAAGTCCACCCGTTTCCAGGGCAGTACTTC	CASSQVHPFPGQYF
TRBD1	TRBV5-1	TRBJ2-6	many	TGCGCCAGCAGCTACGGGGACAGGCCCTCTGGGGCCAACGTCCTGACTTTC	CASSYGDRPSGANVLTF
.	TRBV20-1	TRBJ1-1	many	TGCAGTACCAAGGACGGAGGGTTAAACACTGAAGCTTTCTTT	CSTKDGGLNTEAFF
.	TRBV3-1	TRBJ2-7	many	TGTGCCAGCAGCTTCAGCTACGAGCAGTACTTC	CASSFSYEQYF
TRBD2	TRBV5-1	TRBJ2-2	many	TGCGCCAGCAGCTTCCCTCGGGGGGGTCGGAACACCGGGGAGCTGTTTTTT	CASSFPRGGRNTGELFF
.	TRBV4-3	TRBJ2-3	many	TGCGCCAGCAGCCGCCAGCGGCAAGATACGCAGTATTTT	CASSRQRQDTQYF
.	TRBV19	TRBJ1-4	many	TGTGCCAGTAGGGATCGTGGGGGAGCAACTAATGAAAAACTGTTTTTT	CASRDRGGATNEKLFF
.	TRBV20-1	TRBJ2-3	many	TGCAGTGCTAGGGTCAGTTCGATCGGCACAGATACGCAGTATTTT	CSARVSSIGTDTQYF
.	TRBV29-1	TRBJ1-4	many	TGCAGCGCGGGCAGGGCTAATGAAAAACTGTTTTTT	CSAGRANEKLFF
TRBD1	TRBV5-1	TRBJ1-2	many	TGCGCCAGCAGCTTGGTGGGGACAGTCTTGCTACATGGCTACACCTTC	CASSLVGTVLLHGYTF
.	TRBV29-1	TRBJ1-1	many	TGCAGCGTTGCGGGTAGGGGGGAGGCTTTCTTT	CSVAGRGEAFF
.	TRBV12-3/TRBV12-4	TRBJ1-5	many	TGTGCCAGCAGTTTAGATCAGAAATTCAATCAGCCCCAGCATTTT	CASSLDQKFNQPQHF
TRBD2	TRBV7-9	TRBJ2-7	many	TGTGCCAGCAGTCCCCCTAGCGGGAAGTCCTACGAGCAGTACTTC	CASSPPSGKSYEQYF
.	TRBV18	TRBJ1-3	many	TGTGCCAGCTCACCACCGGTCGCAGGCAGCTCTGGAAACACCATATATTTT	CASSPPVAGSSGNTIYF
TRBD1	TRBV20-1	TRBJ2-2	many	TGCAGTGCGCGACAGGGGGCCACCGGGGAGCTGTTTTTT	CSARQGATGELFF
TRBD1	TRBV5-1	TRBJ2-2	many	TGCGCCAGCAGCTCAGGACAGGTTTGGACCGGGGAGCTGTTTTTT	CASSSGQVWTGELFF
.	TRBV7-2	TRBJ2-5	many	TGTGCCAGCAGCATGGGGCCGTCGGCCCAGTACTTC	CASSMGPSAQYF
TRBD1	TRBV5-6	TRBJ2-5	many	TGTGCCAGCAGCTCGGACAGGTTTTGGACCCAGTACTTC	CASSSDRFWTQYF
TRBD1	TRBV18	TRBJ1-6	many	TGTGCCAGCTCACCCCAGGGGGACTCACCCCTCCACTTT	CASSPQGDSPLHF
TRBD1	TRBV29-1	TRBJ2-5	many	TGCAGCGTCGCCGGGACAGGGGGTTTTCAGACCCAGTACTTC	CSVAGTGGFQTQYF
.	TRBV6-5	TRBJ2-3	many	TGTGCCAGCACCCCCGGTACCACAGATACGCAGTATTTT	CASTPGTTDTQYF
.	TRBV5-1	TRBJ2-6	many	TGCGCCAGCAGCAGGGTCTCTGGGGCCAACGTCCTGACTTTC	CASSRVSGANVLTF
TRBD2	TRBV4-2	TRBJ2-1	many	TGTGCCAGCAGCCAGGGACTAGCGGGAGATGAGCAGTTCTTC	CASSQGLAGDEQFF